The 11 T cell receptor beta chains presented below share a single source sample, sequenced in a study of monozygotic twins with cystic fibrosis. Assay: immunoSEQ multiplex PCR; the TCRdb copy retains only in-frame clones and omits some. The sample consists of under 25,000 clones, 95% to 97% of them appearing once. The sequenced material came from blood. The receptor set was obtained from a woman aged 25 to 45 with cystic fibrosis.

The genes are TRBV18 and TRBJ1-1; 7 bases match TRBD1. Per the germline V gene, CDR1 is KGHSH and CDR2 is LQKENI. V was pared by 5 bases and J by 1 base, with 1 base of the junction left unmatched. The CDR3 spans 13 residues. CDR3 residues: CASSRTGNTEAFF. As DNA, the CDR3 is TGTGCCAGCTCAAGGACAGGGAACACTGAAGCTTTCTTT. Based on the CDR3 plus reference TRBV18 and TRBJ1-1, the full variable domain is NAGVMQNPRHLVRRRGQEARLRCSPMKGHSHVYWYRQLPEEGLKFMVYLQKENIIDESGMPKERFSAEFPKEGPSILRIQQVVRGDSAAYFCASSRTGNTEAFFGQGTRLTVV.

The chain uses TRBV5-4 and TRBJ2-2; TRBD2 might be the D (5 bases). The V and J ends lost 2 bases and 7 bases respectively, with 15 bases between them. Germline V lookup: CDR1 SGHNT, CDR2 YYREEE (reference sequence). This CDR3 has 15 amino acids. The CDR3 here is CASSLATHGGGELFF. The CDR3 coding sequence is TGTGCCAGCAGCTTAGCGACTCACGGAGGCGGGGAGCTGTTTTTT.

The chain recombines TRBV19 with TRBJ1-2; D unresolved. Deletions cut 7 bases from V and 5 bases from J, with 11 bases between. CDR1 is LNHDA and CDR2 is SQIVND in the germline V gene (reference sequence). This CDR3 has 12 residues. CDR3 protein: CASKSRGYGYTF. Written as DNA, the CDR3 is TGTGCCAGTAAGTCGAGAGGGTATGGCTACACCTTC.

The rearrangement joins TRBV10-3 to TRBJ2-3, with 7 nucleotides matching TRBD1. V lost 1 base to trimming and J lost 1 base; unmatched junction nucleotides: 5. Germline values: CDR1 ENHRY, CDR2 SYGVKD. The CDR3 is made up of 16 amino acids. Here the CDR3 reads CAISEFQGEGTDTQYF. The DNA of the CDR3 is TGTGCCATCAGTGAGTTTCAGGGGGAAGGCACAGATACGCAGTATTTT.

J is TRBJ1-2 and V is TRBV6-4, with 7 positions matching TRBD1. V lost 0 bases and J lost 4; bases outside the gene matches: 8. The CDR3 loop spans 16 amino acids. CDR1 MRHNA and CDR2 SNTAGT come from the germline V gene. The CDR3 spells CASSDSNRGKGYGYTF. CDR3 coding DNA: TGTGCCAGCAGTGACTCCAACAGGGGAAAGGGCTATGGCTACACCTTC.

The rearrangement uses TRBV29-1 and TRBJ1-4, with 9 positions matching TRBD1. Germline CDR1 is SQVTM and CDR2 is ANQGSEA. V dropped 5 bases and J dropped 6; count of bases not matched to a gene: 4. The CDR3 totals 13 residues. This CDR3 is CSVLGQGDEKLFF. DNA for the CDR3: TGCAGCGTTCTGGGACAGGGAGATGAAAAACTGTTTTTT.

The chain is built from TRBV6-5 and TRBJ2-2; 7 nucleotides agree with TRBD1. The CDR3 runs to 14 residues. The ends lost 4 bases at V and 3 bases at J; junction bases unmatched: 2. Per the germline V gene, CDR1 is MNHEY and CDR2 is SVGAGI. As DNA, the CDR3 is TGTGCCAGCAGTTCGGGACAGTACACCGGGGAGCTGTTTTTT. Translation gives CASSSGQYTGELFF.

The chain has TRBV10-1 and TRBJ1-5; D ambiguous. V was clipped by 9 bases and J by 0 bases, with 15 bases between them. The CDR3 sequence is 15 residues long. In germline, CDR1 is WNHNN, CDR2 SYGVQD (reference sequence). The CDR3 bases are TGCGCCAGGTCCGCGGGTAAATATAGCAATCAGCCCCAGCATTTT. Translated: CARSAGKYSNQPQHF.

The genes are TRBV2 and TRBJ2-3; possibly TRBD2 for D (5 bases). Germline V gene data show CDR1 as SNHLY and CDR2 as FYNNEI. V shed 0 bases and J shed 1 base, with 17 bases lying between them. CDR3 length equals 18 residues. The DNA of the CDR3 is TGTGCCAGCAGTGAAGCAGCGAGGGTCGGGCAAGGCACAGATACGCAGTATTTT. It translates to CASSEAARVGQGTDTQYF.

The chain employs TRBV2 and TRBJ2-7; D not resolved. The CDR3 length is 11 residues. Trimming cost V 4 bases and J 4 bases, with 5 bases left between them. Germline V gene data show CDR1 as SNHLY and CDR2 as FYNNEI. This chain's CDR3 is CASSVQYEQYF. As DNA, the CDR3 is TGTGCCAGCAGTGTACAGTACGAGCAGTACTTC.

The J gene is TRBJ1-1, the V gene TRBV2; D call uncertain. Germline V gene sequence: CDR1 SNHLY, CDR2 FYNNEI. Trimming stripped 6 bases from V and 10 bases from J, with 12 bases between. This CDR3 comprises 11 residues. The CDR3 coding sequence is TGTGCCAGCAGGCGCCTCGAGGGAGCTTTCTTT. It is translated as CASRRLEGAFF.